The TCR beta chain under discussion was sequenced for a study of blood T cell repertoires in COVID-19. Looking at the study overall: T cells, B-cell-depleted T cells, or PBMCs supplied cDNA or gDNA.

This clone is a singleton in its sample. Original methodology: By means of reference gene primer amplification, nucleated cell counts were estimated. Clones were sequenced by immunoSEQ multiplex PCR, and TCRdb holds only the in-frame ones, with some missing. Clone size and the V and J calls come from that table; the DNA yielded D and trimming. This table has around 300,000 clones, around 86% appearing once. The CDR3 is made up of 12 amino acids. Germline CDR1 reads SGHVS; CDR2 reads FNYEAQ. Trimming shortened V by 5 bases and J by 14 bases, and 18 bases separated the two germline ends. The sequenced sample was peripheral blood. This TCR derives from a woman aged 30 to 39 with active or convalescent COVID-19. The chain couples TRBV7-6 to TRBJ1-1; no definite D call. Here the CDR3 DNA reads TGTGCCAGCAGCCCCATAGTGGGCAATTCGTTCTTT. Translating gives CASSPIVGNSFF.